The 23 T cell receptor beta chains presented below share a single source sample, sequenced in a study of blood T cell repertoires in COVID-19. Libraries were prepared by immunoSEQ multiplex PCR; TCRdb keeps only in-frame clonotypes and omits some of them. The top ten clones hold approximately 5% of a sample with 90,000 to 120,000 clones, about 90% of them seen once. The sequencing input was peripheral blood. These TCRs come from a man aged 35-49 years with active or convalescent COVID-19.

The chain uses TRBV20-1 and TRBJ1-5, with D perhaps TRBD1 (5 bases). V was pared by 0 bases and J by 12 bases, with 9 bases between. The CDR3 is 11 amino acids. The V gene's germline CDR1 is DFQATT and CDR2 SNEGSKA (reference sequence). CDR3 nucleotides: TGCAGTGCTAGAGATCAGCAGGGCCAGCATTTT. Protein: CSARDQQGQHF.

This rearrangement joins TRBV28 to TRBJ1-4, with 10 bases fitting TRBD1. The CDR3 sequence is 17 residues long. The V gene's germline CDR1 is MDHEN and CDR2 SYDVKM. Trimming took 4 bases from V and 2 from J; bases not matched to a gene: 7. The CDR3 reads CASSSGGQGLTNEKLFF. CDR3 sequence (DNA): TGTGCCAGCAGTTCCGGGGGACAGGGGTTGACTAATGAAAAACTGTTTTTT.

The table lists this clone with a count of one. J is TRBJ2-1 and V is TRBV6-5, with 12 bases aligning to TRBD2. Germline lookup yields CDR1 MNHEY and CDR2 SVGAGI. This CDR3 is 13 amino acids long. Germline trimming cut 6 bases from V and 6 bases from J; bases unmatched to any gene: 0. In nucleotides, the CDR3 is TGTGCCAGCAGGGGACTAGCGGGCAATGAGCAGTTCTTC. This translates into CASRGLAGNEQFF.

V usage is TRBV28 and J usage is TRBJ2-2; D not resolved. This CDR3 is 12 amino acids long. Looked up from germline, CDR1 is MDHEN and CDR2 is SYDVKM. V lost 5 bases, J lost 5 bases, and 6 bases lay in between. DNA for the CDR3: TGTGCCAGCAGTAGCTGGACCGGGGAGCTGTTTTTT. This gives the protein CASSSWTGELFF.

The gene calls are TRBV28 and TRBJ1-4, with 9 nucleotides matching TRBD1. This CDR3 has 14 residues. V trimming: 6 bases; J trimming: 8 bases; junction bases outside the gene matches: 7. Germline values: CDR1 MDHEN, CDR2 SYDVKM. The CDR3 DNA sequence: TGTGCCAGCAGCAAAACAGGGGGCTGGGAAAAACTGTTTTTT. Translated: CASSKTGGWEKLFF.

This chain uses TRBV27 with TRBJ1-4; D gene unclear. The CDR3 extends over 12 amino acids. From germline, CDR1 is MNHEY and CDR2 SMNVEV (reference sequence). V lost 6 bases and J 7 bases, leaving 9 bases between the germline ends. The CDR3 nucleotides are TGTGCCAGCAGGAGGGTTGGTGAAAAACTGTTTTTT. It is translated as CASRRVGEKLFF. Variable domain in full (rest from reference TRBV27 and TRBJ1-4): EAQVTQNPRYLITVTGKKLTVTCSQNMNHEYMSWYRQDPGLGLRQIYYSMNVEVTDKGDVPEGYKVSRKEKRNFPLILESPSPNQTSLYFCASRRVGEKLFFGSGTQLSVL.

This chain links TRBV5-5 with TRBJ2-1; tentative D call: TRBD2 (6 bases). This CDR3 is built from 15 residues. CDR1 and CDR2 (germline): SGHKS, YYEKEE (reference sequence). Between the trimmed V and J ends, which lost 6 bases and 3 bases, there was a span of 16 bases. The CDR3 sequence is CASTKGLGYYNEQFF. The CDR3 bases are TGTGCCAGCACTAAGGGACTTGGGTACTACAATGAGCAGTTCTTC.

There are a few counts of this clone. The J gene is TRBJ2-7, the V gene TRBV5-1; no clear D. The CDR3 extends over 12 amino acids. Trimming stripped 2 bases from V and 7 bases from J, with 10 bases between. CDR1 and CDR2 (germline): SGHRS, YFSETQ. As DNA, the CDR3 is TGCGCCAGCAGCTTTCCTGACGGGGAGCAGTACTTC. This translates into CASSFPDGEQYF.

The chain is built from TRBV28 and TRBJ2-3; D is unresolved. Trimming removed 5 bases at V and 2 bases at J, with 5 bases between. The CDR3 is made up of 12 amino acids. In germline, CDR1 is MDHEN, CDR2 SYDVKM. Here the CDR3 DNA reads TGTGCCAGCAGTCAGTTCACAGATACGCAGTATTTT. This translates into CASSQFTDTQYF.

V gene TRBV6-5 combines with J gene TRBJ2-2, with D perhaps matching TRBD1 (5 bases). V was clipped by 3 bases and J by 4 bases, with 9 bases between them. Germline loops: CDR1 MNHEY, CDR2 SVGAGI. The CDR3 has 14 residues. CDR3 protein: CASSYTRVTGELFF. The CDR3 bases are TGTGCCAGCAGTTATACCAGGGTCACCGGGGAGCTGTTTTTT.

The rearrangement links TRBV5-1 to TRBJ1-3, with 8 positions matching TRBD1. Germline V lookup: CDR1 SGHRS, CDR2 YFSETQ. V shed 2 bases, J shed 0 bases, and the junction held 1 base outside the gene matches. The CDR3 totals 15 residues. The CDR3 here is CASSLGTGSGNTIYF. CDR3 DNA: TGCGCCAGCAGCTTAGGGACAGGCTCTGGAAACACCATATATTTT.

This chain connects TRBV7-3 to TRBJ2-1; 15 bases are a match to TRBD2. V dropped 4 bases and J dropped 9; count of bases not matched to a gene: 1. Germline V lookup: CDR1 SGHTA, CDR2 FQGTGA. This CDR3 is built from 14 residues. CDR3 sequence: CASSSGLAGGEQFF. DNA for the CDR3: TGTGCCAGCAGCTCGGGACTAGCGGGAGGTGAGCAGTTCTTC.

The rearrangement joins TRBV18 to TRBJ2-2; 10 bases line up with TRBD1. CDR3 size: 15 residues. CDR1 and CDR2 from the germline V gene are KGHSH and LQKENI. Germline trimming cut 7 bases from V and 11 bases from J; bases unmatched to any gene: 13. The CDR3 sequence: CASCPPPGDRGELFF. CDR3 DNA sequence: TGTGCCAGCTGCCCCCCACCAGGGGACAGGGGCGAGCTGTTTTTT. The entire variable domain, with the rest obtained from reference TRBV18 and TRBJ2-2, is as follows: NAGVMQNPRHLVRRRGQEARLRCSPMKGHSHVYWYRQLPEEGLKFMVYLQKENIIDESGMPKERFSAEFPKEGPSILRIQQVVRGDSAAYFCASCPPPGDRGELFFGEGSRLTVL.

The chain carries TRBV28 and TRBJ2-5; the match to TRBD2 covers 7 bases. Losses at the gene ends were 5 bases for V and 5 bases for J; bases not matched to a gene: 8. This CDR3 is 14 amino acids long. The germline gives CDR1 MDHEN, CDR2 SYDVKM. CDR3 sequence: CASSLTSAAETQYF. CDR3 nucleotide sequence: TGTGCCAGCAGTCTCACTAGCGCGGCGGAGACCCAGTACTTC.

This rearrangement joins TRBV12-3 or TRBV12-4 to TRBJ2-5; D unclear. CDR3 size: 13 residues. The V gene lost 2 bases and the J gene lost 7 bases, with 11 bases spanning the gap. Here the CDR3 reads CASSLTSGGTQYF. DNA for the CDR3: TGTGCCAGCAGTTTAACATCCGGCGGGACCCAGTACTTC.

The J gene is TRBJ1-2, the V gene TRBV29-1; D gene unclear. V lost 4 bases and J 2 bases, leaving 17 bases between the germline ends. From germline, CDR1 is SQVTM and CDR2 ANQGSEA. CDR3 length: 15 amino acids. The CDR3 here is CSVGRSATANYGYTF. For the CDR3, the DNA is TGCAGCGTTGGGCGGTCAGCTACCGCAAACTATGGCTACACCTTC.

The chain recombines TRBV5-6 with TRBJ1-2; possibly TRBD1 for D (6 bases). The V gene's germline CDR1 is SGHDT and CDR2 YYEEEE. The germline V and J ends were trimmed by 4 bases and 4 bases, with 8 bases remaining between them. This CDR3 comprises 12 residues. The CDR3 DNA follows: TGTGCCAGCAGCGTGGACAGCTATGGCTACACCTTC. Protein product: CASSVDSYGYTF.

DNA for the CDR3: TGTGCCAGCAGCTTAGAGTTGAGGAACACTGAAGCTTTCTTT. Translation: CASSLELRNTEAFF. The chain has TRBV7-9 and TRBJ1-1; D uncertain. The CDR3 contains 14 residues. Germline assignment: CDR1 SEHNR and CDR2 FQNEAQ (reference sequence). The V gene lost 1 base and the J gene lost 1 base, with 7 bases spanning the gap.

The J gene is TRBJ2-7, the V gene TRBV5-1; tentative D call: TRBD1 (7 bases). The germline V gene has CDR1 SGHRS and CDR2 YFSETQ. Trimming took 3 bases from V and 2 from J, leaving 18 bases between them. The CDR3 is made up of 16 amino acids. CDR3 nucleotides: TGCGCCAGCAGCTCGGGTGGGGGGACAGTTACCTACGAGCAGTACTTC. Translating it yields CASSSGGGTVTYEQYF.

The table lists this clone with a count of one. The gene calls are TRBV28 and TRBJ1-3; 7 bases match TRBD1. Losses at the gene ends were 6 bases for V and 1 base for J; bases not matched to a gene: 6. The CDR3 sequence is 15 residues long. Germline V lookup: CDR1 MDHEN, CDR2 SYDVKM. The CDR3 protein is CASSPGTVSGNTIYF. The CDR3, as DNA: TGTGCCAGCAGCCCCGGGACAGTTTCTGGAAACACCATATATTTT.

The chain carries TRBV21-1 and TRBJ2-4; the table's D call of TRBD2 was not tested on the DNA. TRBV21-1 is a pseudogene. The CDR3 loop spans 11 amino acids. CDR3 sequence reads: CARCSSGIQYF. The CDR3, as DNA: TGTGCCAGGTGTTCCTCGGGCATTCAGTACTTC.

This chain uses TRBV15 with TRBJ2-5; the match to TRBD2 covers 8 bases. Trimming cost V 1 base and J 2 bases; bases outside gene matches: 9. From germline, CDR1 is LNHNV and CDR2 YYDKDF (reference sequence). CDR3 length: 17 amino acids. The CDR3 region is CATSRGGSGVIQETQYF. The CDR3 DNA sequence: TGTGCCACCAGCAGAGGTGGTAGCGGGGTAATACAAGAGACCCAGTACTTC.

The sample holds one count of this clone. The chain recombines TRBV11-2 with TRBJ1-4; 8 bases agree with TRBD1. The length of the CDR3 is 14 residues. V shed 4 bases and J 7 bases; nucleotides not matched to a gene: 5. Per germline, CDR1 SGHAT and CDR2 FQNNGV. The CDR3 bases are TGTGCCAGCAGCTCCGACAGGGGAGGTGAAAAACTGTTTTTT. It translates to CASSSDRGGEKLFF.